This T cell receptor beta chain originates from a study of T cells after yellow fever vaccination. Study-level results: Subsequent to the booster, the majority of primary-vaccination clones reappeared (around 96% CD4, about 90% CD8).

As TCR cDNA was made by 5'RACE template switching, a universal primer site and UMIs were added. TCRdb independently ran MiXCR on the 5' RACE reads; one entry per CDR3 protein. The sample holds some 500,000 distinct CDR3 sequences, less than 15% seen once. A note on this clonotype: Its cognate antigen is unknown.

Germline CDR1 reads SGDLS; CDR2 reads YYNGEE. The CDR3 runs to 15 residues. V lost 1 base to trimming and J lost 3 bases, with 10 bases between them. The chain is built from TRBV9 and TRBJ2-2; the D gene is possibly TRBD2 (6 bases). This TCR came from a man aged 30 to 39 who received the YFV17D yellow fever vaccine. Specimen: PBMCs, collected on the day of the yellow fever booster vaccination. CDR3 residues: CASSVSGGDTGELFF. In DNA form, the CDR3 reads TGTGCCAGCAGCGTATCCGGGGGAGACACCGGGGAGCTGTTTTTT.